Only a few counts were recorded for the clone carrying this T cell receptor beta chain. The data were taken from a study of T cell changes during pregnancy in multiple sclerosis. This CDR3 is built from 14 residues. Looked up from germline, CDR1 is MRHNA and CDR2 is SNTAGT. Trimming cost V 3 bases and J 4 bases; bases outside gene matches: 2. Measured with immunoSEQ multiplex PCR; TCRdb has only the in-frame clones, and not every one. The sample shows about 85,000 clones, approximately 91% of them seen only once. The chain couples TRBV6-4 to TRBJ2-2, with 7 bases fitting TRBD1. Sequencing was performed on peripheral blood, taken in the first trimester of pregnancy. This receptor was identified in a female donor with multiple sclerosis, enrolled in a pregnancy study. The CDR3 protein is CASSESGGTGELFF. The CDR3 DNA is TGTGCCAGCAGTGAATCAGGGGGCACCGGGGAGCTGTTTTTT.